Below, one T cell receptor (beta chain) is given with its context. The germline gives CDR1 MGHRA, CDR2 YSYEKL. The CDR3 extends over 16 amino acids. Deletions cut 0 bases from V and 10 bases from J, with 19 bases between. PCR amplification relied on 60 Vbeta primers (plus 13 Jbeta primers). Assay: immunoSEQ multiplex PCR; the TCRdb copy retains only in-frame clones and omits some. The data show about 270,000 clones, about 66% seen once. This record comes from a study of cytomegalovirus exposure and HLA in healthy donors. The genes are TRBV4-1 and TRBJ2-1, with D possibly matching TRBD1 (5 bases). The sequencing sample was made of PBMCs. The receptor comes from a female donor in good health and CMV-seronegative. CDR3 region: CASSQEARNSHREQFF. The CDR3 coding sequence is TGCGCCAGCAGCCAAGAGGCACGGAACAGTCACAGGGAGCAGTTCTTC.